The 4 T cell receptor beta chains presented below share a single source sample, sequenced in a study of technical replicates of blood from a few donors. Generated by immunoSEQ multiplex PCR, the TCRdb table keeps only in-frame clones and is missing some. The data contain approximately 64,000 clones, approximately 83% of them singletons. Source material: PBMCs. The receptors come from a human donor in good health. Some clones in this sample may be carry-over from other donors' samples.

The V gene is TRBV2, the J gene TRBJ2-7; TRBD2 agrees at 7 bases. CDR3 length: 13 amino acids. Germline V CDR1 and CDR2: SNHLY, FYNNEI. Losses at the gene ends were 8 bases for V and 6 bases for J; bases not matched to a gene: 10. This chain's CDR3 is CASEAGENLEQYF. The CDR3 DNA sequence: TGTGCCAGCGAGGCGGGGGAAAACCTCGAGCAGTACTTC.

V usage is TRBV7-2 and J usage is TRBJ1-6; no reliable D call. CDR1 and CDR2 (germline): SGHTA, FQGNSA. V gave up 2 bases and J gave up 0 bases, with 8 bases separating them. CDR3 length: 16 amino acids. The CDR3 nucleotides read TGTGCCAGCAGCTTAATCGGGAGCTCCTATAATTCACCCCTCCACTTT. This encodes CASSLIGSSYNSPLHF.

This chain connects TRBV5-4 to TRBJ1-5; 9 positions agree with TRBD1. Trimming at V came to 0 bases and at J to 4 bases, leaving 2 bases not matched to a gene. CDR3 length: 15 residues. The germline CDR1 and CDR2 sequences are SGHNT and YYREEE (reference sequence). The CDR3 DNA follows: TGTGCCAGCAGCTTGGGGGGGACAGGGAATCAGCCCCAGCATTTT. Translation: CASSLGGTGNQPQHF.

This chain links TRBV4-1 with TRBJ2-5, with D perhaps TRBD2 (6 bases). Germline V lookup: CDR1 MGHRA, CDR2 YSYEKL. The CDR3 spans 15 residues. The V end was cut by 0 bases, the J end by 5 bases, with 13 bases between. The CDR3 region is CASSQDLIGRETQYF. CDR3 nucleotides: TGCGCCAGCAGCCAAGATCTTATAGGGAGGGAGACCCAGTACTTC.